A single sample is the source of the 17 T cell receptor beta chains below, sequenced in a study of blood T cell repertoires in COVID-19. Assay used: immunoSEQ multiplex PCR; TCRdb lists only in-frame clones, some missing. The data show about 66,000 clones, around 90% seen once. Material for sequencing was peripheral blood. Receptors were obtained from a human donor in a cohort sampled during active COVID-19.

This chain joins TRBV5-1 and TRBJ2-5, with 8 bases identical to TRBD2. The V gene end was trimmed by 0 bases and the J gene end by 1 base; junction bases not matched to a gene: 5. Germline lookup yields CDR1 SGHRS and CDR2 YFSETQ. There are 16 residues in the CDR3. Here the CDR3 reads CASSLAVAGFQETQYF. The CDR3 coding sequence is TGCGCCAGCAGCTTGGCGGTAGCGGGGTTCCAAGAGACCCAGTACTTC.

The J gene is TRBJ1-1, the V gene TRBV6-1; TRBD1 matches 7 bases. The CDR3 consists of 13 residues. The J segment lost 8 bases and the V segment lost 2 bases, leaving 5 bases of the junction unmatched. Germline V gene lookup returns CDR1 MNHNS and CDR2 SASEGT. CDR3 region: CASSESGTVEAFF. In nucleotides, the CDR3 is TGTGCCAGCAGTGAAAGTGGGACAGTGGAAGCTTTCTTT.

Regarding this clone: Compared with germline, one end of the junction differs, possibly owing to a read error. This chain connects TRBV19 to TRBJ1-3; D might be TRBD1 (6 bases). Germline V CDR1 and CDR2: LNHDA, SQIVND (reference sequence). The CDR3 is 15 residues long. CDR3 nucleotides: TGTGCCACTAGTTGGGGGCCAGACTCTGGAAACACCATATATTTT. Translating gives CATSWGPDSGNTIYF.

The rearrangement uses TRBV5-4 and TRBJ2-3; 8 bases agree with TRBD1. The CDR3 is 15 amino acids. Per the germline V gene, CDR1 is SGHNT and CDR2 is YYREEE (reference sequence). V lost 0 bases, J lost 4 bases, and 4 bases stayed unmatched. The CDR3 region has the DNA TGTGCCAGCAGCTTGGCCGGGACAGGATCAGATACGCAGTATTTT. Protein: CASSLAGTGSDTQYF.

The chain joins TRBV4-3 to TRBJ2-3, with TRBD2 matching 10 bases. The trim removed 6 bases at V and 0 bases at J, leaving 3 bases unmatched. The CDR3 extends over 15 amino acids. Germline V gene data show CDR1 as LGHNA and CDR2 as YSLEER. The CDR3 bases are TGCGCCAGCAGTCGGACTAGCGGTAGCACAGATACGCAGTATTTT. It codes for CASSRTSGSTDTQYF.

This clone was detected only once. CDR3 protein: CASSPRGTGKYVGTEAFF. CDR3 nucleotides: TGTGCCAGCAGCCCAAGGGGGACAGGGAAGTATGTGGGTACTGAAGCTTTCTTT. This chain links TRBV9 with TRBJ1-1; 9 nucleotides align to TRBD1. Germline assignment: CDR1 SGDLS and CDR2 YYNGEE. This CDR3 contains 18 residues. V trimming: 4 bases; J trimming: 5 bases; junction bases outside the gene matches: 18.

The chain recombines TRBV28 with TRBJ2-4; TRBD2 is a possible D gene (5 bases). V lost 5 bases, J lost 0 bases, and 11 bases lay in between. This CDR3 is 15 amino acids long. CDR1 and CDR2 (germline): MDHEN, SYDVKM. CDR3 sequence: CASSAGGVAKNIQYF. DNA of the CDR3: TGTGCCAGCAGTGCGGGTGGGGTAGCCAAAAACATTCAGTACTTC.

The chain combines TRBV20-1 with TRBJ1-1, with D perhaps TRBD1 (5 bases). This CDR3 contains 11 residues. Trimming took off 3 bases at V and 11 bases at J, with 13 bases between the two ends. From germline, CDR1 is DFQATT and CDR2 SNEGSKA (reference sequence). The CDR3 reads CSASFGGTAFF. The CDR3 DNA reads TGCAGTGCTAGTTTCGGGGGTACGGCTTTCTTT.

The J gene is TRBJ1-1, the V gene TRBV12-2; TRBD1 is taken as the D call from the table, unchecked against the DNA. TRBV12-2 is reported as a pseudogene. The CDR3 runs to 16 residues. The CDR3 here is CASRFYRGLLLGKAFF. In nucleotides, the CDR3 is TGTGCAAGTCGCTTTTACAGGGGGCTTTTGTTAGGTAAAGCTTTCTTT.

This clone appeared a few times. This chain joins TRBV2 and TRBJ2-2; D might be TRBD2 (6 bases). The V gene's germline CDR1 is SNHLY and CDR2 FYNNEI. V dropped 8 bases and J dropped 5 bases, with 15 bases sitting between them. The CDR3 spans 14 residues. CDR3 sequence: CASAADYTTGELFF. As DNA, the CDR3 is TGTGCCAGCGCTGCGGACTACACAACCGGGGAGCTGTTTTTT.

V gene TRBV7-2 combines with J gene TRBJ1-2, with a tentative D call TRBD1 (5 bases). CDR1 and CDR2 (germline): SGHTA, FQGNSA. Deletions cut 2 bases from V and 7 bases from J, with 11 bases between. There are 13 residues in the CDR3. CDR3 DNA: TGTGCCAGCAGCTTAAATTCGGGGGGTGGCTACACCTTC. Amino acid sequence: CASSLNSGGGYTF. Full variable domain (remainder filled in from reference TRBV7-2 and TRBJ1-2): GAGVSQSPSNKVTEKGKDVELRCDPISGHTALYWYRQSLGQGLEFLIYFQGNSAPDKSGLPSDRFSAERTGGSVSTLTIQRTQQEDSAVYLCASSLNSGGGYTFGSGTRLTVV.

Here the CDR3 DNA reads TGCGCCAGCGCGACCGGGGGGAATGAAAAACTGTTTTTT. It yields the protein CASATGGNEKLFF. The chain combines TRBV5-1 with TRBJ1-4, with a possible D match to TRBD1 (5 bases). The CDR3 runs 13 residues. The V end was cut by 7 bases, the J end by 5 bases, with 12 bases between. CDR1 and CDR2 from the germline V gene are SGHRS and YFSETQ.

The V and J genes are TRBV5-1 and TRBJ2-6; 10 bases align to TRBD1. The CDR3 sequence is 18 residues long. Germline V gene lookup returns CDR1 SGHRS and CDR2 YFSETQ. Trimming cost V 2 bases and J 0 bases; bases outside gene matches: 5. CDR3 in amino acids: CASSFAGTGVSGANVLTF. The CDR3 DNA follows: TGCGCCAGCAGCTTTGCCGGGACAGGGGTCTCTGGGGCCAACGTCCTGACTTTC.

The V call is TRBV10-1, the J call TRBJ2-1; TRBD1 aligns across 7 bases. The V and J ends lost 0 bases and 4 bases, in that order; junction bases with no gene match: 6. The germline V gene encodes CDR1 WNHNN and CDR2 SYGVQD (reference sequence). The CDR3 length is 16 residues. The CDR3 reads CASSESRTGLYNEQFF. CDR3 bases: TGCGCCAGCAGTGAGTCAAGGACAGGATTATACAATGAGCAGTTCTTC.

The CDR3 nucleotides read TGCAGCGTAGCCGGGACAGAAGTCTATGGCTACACCTTC. Its translation: CSVAGTEVYGYTF. V usage is TRBV29-1 and J usage is TRBJ1-2, with TRBD1 matching 7 bases. After removal of 6 bases from V and 4 bases from J, the junction contained 8 bases not matched to a gene. The CDR3 runs to 13 residues. Germline assignment: CDR1 SQVTM and CDR2 ANQGSEA.

This clone was seen a handful of times. The chain is built from TRBV6-1 and TRBJ1-5, with a weak D call TRBD1 (6 bases). V lost 2 bases to trimming and J lost 3 bases, with 8 bases between them. CDR1 and CDR2 (germline): MNHNS, SASEGT. The CDR3 covers 14 residues. The CDR3 sequence is CASSESGANQPQHF. CDR3 sequence (DNA): TGTGCCAGCAGTGAATCAGGGGCCAATCAGCCCCAGCATTTT.

A few counts support this clone. The CDR3 loop reads CASSWRLAGGTDTQYF. For the CDR3, the DNA is TGTGCCAGCAGTTGGCGACTAGCGGGAGGCACAGATACGCAGTATTTT. The chain carries TRBV28 and TRBJ2-3; 12 bases fit TRBD2. There are 16 residues in the CDR3. In germline, CDR1 is MDHEN, CDR2 SYDVKM. Germline trimming cut 4 bases from V and 1 base from J; bases unmatched to any gene: 3.